What follows are 3 T cell receptor beta chains derived from one specimen sequenced in a study of T cell repertoires in cytomegalovirus infection. MiXCR, applied by TCRdb to the reads, yields one record per CDR3 protein. The sample shows some 920,000 distinct CDR3 sequences, approximately 31% of them seen only once. For these receptors, no antigen is known. The source was cultured CD8+ T cells from PBMCs, collected from culture after CMV antigen stimulation. These TCRs come from a human donor in good health (CMV status not recorded). Some clones in this sample may be carry-over from other donors' samples.

As for this clonotype: Lacking the conserved final phenylalanine or tryptophan, this CDR3 likely reflects a read error. The V call is TRBV2, the J call TRBJ1-5; 7 nucleotides align to TRBD1. Germline V gene sequence: CDR1 SNHLY, CDR2 FYNNEI. CDR3 length: 14 residues. The junction had 8 bases not matched to a gene; V was cut back by 10 bases and J by 2 bases. The CDR3 loop reads CATEGARGNQPQHS. The CDR3 DNA reads as TGTGCCACCGAGGGGGCACGGGGCAATCAGCCCCAGCATTCT.

The chain carries TRBV5-5 and TRBJ2-5; 9 nucleotides agree with TRBD1. The germline V gene has CDR1 SGHKS and CDR2 YYEKEE (reference sequence). With V trimmed by 0 bases and J by 5 bases, 5 bases remained unmatched. CDR3 length: 15 residues. CDR3: CASSLEGQGIETQYF. CDR3 DNA: TGTGCCAGCAGCTTGGAGGGACAGGGAATCGAGACCCAGTACTTC.

The chain joins TRBV19 to TRBJ2-1; 10 positions agree with TRBD2. V lost 2 bases, J lost 5 bases, and 6 bases stayed unmatched. Germline loops: CDR1 LNHDA, CDR2 SQIVND (reference sequence). The CDR3 covers 16 residues. The CDR3: CASSIYSGGTNNEQFF. The CDR3 nucleotides are TGTGCCAGTAGTATATATAGCGGGGGGACCAACAATGAGCAGTTCTTC.